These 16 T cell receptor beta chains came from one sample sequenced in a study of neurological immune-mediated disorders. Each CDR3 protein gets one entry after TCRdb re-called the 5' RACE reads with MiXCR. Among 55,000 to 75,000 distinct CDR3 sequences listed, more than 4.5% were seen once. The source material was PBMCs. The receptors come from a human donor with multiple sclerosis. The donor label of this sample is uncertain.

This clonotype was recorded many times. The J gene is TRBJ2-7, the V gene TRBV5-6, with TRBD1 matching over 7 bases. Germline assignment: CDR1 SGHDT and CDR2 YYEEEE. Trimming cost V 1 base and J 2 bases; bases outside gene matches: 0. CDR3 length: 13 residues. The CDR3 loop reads CASSLTGAYEQYF. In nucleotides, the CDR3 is TGTGCCAGCAGCTTGACAGGGGCCTACGAGCAGTACTTC.

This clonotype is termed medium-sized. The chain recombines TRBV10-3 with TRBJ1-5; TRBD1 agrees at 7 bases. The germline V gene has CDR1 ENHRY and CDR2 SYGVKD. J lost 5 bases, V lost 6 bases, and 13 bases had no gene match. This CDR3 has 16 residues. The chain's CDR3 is CAISPSPGQGDQPQHF. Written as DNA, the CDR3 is TGTGCCATCAGCCCTTCCCCGGGCCAGGGGGATCAGCCCCAGCATTTT.

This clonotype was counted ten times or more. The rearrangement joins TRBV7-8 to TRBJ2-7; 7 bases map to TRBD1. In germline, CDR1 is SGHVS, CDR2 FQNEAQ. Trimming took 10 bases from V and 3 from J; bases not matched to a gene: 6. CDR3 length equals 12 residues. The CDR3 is CATGTDYYEQYF. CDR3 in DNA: TGTGCCACCGGGACAGACTACTACGAGCAGTACTTC.

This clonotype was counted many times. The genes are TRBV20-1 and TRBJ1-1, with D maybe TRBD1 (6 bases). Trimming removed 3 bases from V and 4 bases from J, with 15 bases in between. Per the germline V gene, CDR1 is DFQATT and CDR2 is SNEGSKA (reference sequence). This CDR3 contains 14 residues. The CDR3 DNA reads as TGCAGTGCTAGCTACCTACAGGGAGGCACTGAAGCTTTCTTT. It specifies CSASYLQGGTEAFF.

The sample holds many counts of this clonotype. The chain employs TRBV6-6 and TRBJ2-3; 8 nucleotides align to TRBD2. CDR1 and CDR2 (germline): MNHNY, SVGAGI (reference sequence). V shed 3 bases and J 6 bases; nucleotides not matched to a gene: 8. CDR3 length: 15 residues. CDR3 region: CASSYYGGADDTQYF. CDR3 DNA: TGTGCCAGCAGTTATTACGGGGGGGCCGATGATACGCAGTATTTT.

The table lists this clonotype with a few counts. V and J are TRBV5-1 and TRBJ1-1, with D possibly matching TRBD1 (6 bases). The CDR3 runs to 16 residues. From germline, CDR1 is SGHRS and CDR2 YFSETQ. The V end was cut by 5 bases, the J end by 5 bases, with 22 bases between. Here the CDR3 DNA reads TGCGCCAGCAGAAAAATGAGTGCAGGGGATCGGACTGAAGCTTTCTTT. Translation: CASRKMSAGDRTEAFF.

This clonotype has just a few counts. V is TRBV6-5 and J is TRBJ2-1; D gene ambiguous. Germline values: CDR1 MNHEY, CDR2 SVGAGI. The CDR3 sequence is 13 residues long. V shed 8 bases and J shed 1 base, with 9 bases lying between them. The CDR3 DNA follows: TGTGCCAGCTCTCGGGTTTCCTACAATGAGCAGTTCTTC. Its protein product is CASSRVSYNEQFF.

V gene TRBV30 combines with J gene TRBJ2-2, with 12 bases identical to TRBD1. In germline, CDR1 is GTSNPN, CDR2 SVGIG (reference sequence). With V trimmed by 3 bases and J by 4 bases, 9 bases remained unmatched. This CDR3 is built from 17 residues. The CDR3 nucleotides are TGTGCCTGGAGGTCCCGGGACAGGGGGCGCGGCACCGGGGAGCTGTTTTTT. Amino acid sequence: CAWRSRDRGRGTGELFF.

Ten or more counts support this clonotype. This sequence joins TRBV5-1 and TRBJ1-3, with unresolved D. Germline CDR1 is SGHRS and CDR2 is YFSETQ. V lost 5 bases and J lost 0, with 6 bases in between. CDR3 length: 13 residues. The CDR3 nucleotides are TGCGCCAGCAGGGGCTACTCTGGAAACACCATATATTTT. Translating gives CASRGYSGNTIYF.

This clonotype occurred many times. CDR3 loop: CASSLAGTKGGLNEKLFF. The DNA for the CDR3 is TGCGCCAGCAGCTTGGCCGGGACAAAGGGGGGCTTGAATGAAAAACTGTTTTTT. The chain carries TRBV5-1 and TRBJ1-4, with D perhaps TRBD1 (6 bases). The germline V and J ends were trimmed by 0 bases and 5 bases, with 20 bases remaining between them. Germline V gene sequence: CDR1 SGHRS, CDR2 YFSETQ. This CDR3 has 18 amino acids.

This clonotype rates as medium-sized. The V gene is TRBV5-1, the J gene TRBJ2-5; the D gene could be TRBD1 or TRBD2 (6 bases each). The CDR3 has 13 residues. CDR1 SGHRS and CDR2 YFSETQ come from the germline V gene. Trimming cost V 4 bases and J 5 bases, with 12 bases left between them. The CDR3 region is CASSKGGHETQYF. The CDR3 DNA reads TGCGCCAGCAGCAAGGGGGGACATGAGACCCAGTACTTC. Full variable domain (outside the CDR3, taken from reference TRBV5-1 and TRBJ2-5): KAGVTQTPRYLIKTRGQQVTLSCSPISGHRSVSWYQQTPGQGLQFLFEYFSETQRNKGNFPGRFSGRQFSNSRSEMNVSTLELGDSALYLCASSKGGHETQYFGPGTRLLVL.

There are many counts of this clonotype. Here the CDR3 reads CASRNLKGGDTDEQFF. In DNA form, the CDR3 reads TGCGCCAGCAGGAATCTAAAGGGAGGGGACACCGATGAGCAGTTCTTC. The V call is TRBV5-1, the J call TRBJ2-1, with D possibly being TRBD2 (7 bases). The CDR3 contains 16 residues. Germline CDR1 SGHRS, CDR2 YFSETQ. V lost 5 bases and J 8 bases, leaving 23 bases between the germline ends. Combining the CDR3 with reference TRBV5-1 and TRBJ2-1 gives the whole variable domain KAGVTQTPRYLIKTRGQQVTLSCSPISGHRSVSWYQQTPGQGLQFLFEYFSETQRNKGNFPGRFSGRQFSNSRSEMNVSTLELGDSALYLCASRNLKGGDTDEQFFGPGTRLTVL.

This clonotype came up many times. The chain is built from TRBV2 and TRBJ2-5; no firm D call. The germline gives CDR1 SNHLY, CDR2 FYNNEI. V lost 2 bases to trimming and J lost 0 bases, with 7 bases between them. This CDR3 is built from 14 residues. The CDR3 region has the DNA TGTGCCAGCAGTGAATTGGGCTACCAAGAGACCCAGTACTTC. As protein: CASSELGYQETQYF.

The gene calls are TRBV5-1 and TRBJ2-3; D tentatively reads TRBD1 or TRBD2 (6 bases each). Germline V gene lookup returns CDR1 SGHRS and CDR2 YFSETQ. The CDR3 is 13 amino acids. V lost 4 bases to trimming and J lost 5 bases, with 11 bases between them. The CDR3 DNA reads TGCGCCAGCAGCGGGGGGCGGGGAGATACGCAGTATTTT. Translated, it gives CASSGGRGDTQYF.

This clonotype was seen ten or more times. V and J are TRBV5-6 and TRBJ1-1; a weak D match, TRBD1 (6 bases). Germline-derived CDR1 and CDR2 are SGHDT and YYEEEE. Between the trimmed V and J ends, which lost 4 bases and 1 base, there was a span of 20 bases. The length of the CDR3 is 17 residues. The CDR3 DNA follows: TGTGCCAGCAGCCCTCTTGGGGGAACAGGGACGAACACTGAAGCTTTCTTT. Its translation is CASSPLGGTGTNTEAFF.

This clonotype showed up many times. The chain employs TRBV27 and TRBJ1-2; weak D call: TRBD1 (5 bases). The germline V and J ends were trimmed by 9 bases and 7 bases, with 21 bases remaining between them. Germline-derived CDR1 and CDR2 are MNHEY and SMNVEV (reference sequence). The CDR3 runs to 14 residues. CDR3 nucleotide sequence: TGTGCCAGTAGCGCCCAGCTATGGGGCTCTGGCTACACCTTC. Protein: CASSAQLWGSGYTF.